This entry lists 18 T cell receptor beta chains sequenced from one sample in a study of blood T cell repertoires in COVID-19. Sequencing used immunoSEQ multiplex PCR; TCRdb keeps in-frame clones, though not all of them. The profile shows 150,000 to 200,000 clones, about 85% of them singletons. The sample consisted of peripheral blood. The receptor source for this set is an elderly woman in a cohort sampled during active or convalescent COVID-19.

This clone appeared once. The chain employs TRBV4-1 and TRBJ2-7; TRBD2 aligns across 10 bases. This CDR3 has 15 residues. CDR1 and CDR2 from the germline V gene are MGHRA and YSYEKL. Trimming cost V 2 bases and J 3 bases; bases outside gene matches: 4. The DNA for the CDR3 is TGCGCCAGCAGCCAAACCACTAGCGGGGTCTACGAGCAGTACGTC. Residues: CASSQTTSGVYEQYV.

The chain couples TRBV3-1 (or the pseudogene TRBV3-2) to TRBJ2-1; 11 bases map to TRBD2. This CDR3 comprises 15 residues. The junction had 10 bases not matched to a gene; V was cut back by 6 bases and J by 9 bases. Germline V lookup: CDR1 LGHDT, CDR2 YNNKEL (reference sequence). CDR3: CASRKTSGSLFEQFF. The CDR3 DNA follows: TGTGCCAGCAGAAAAACTAGCGGGAGTTTATTTGAGCAGTTCTTC.

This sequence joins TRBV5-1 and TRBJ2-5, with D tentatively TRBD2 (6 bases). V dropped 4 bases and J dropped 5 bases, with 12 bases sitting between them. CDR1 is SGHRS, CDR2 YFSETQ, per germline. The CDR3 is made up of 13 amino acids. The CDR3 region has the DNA TGCGCCAGCAGCACGGGACTGGGGGAGACCCAGTACTTC. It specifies CASSTGLGETQYF. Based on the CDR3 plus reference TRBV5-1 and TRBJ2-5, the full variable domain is KAGVTQTPRYLIKTRGQQVTLSCSPISGHRSVSWYQQTPGQGLQFLFEYFSETQRNKGNFPGRFSGRQFSNSRSEMNVSTLELGDSALYLCASSTGLGETQYFGPGTRLLVL.

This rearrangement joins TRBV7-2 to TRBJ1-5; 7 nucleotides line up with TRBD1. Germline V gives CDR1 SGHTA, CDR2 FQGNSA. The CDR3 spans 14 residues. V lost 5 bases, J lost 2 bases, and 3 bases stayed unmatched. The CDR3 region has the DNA TGTGCCAGCAGCCCAACAGGGGGCAATCAGCCCCAGCATTTT. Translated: CASSPTGGNQPQHF.

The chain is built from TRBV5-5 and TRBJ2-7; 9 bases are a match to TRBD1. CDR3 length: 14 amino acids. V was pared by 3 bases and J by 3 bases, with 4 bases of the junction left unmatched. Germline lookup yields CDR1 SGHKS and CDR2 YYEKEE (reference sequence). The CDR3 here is CASSWGTGNYEQYF. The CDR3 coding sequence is TGTGCCAGCAGCTGGGGGACAGGGAACTACGAGCAGTACTTC.

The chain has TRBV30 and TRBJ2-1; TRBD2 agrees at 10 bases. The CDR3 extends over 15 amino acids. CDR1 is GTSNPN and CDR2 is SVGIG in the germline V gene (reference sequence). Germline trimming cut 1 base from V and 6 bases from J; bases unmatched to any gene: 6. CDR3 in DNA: TGTGCCTGGAGTGCCCGGGGGACTAGCGTCAATGAGCAGTTCTTC. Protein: CAWSARGTSVNEQFF.

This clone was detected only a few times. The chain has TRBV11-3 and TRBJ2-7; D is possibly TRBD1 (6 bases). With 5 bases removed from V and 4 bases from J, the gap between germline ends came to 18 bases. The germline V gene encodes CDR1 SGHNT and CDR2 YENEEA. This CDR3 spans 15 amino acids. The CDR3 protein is CASSPLVGTQYEQYF. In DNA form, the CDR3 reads TGTGCCAGCAGCCCCCTAGTGGGGACACAATACGAGCAGTACTTC.

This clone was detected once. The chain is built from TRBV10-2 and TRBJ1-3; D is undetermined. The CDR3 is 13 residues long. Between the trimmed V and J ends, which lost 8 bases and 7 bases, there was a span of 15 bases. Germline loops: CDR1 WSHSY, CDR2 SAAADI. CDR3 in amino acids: CASGRGVGNTIYF. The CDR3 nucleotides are TGCGCCAGCGGCCGCGGGGTGGGCAACACCATATATTTT.

Written as DNA, the CDR3 is TGCGCCAGCAGCCCCCCCGCCGGGACAGGGGGCAGAGATACTGAAGCTTTCTTT. Residues: CASSPPAGTGGRDTEAFF. The rearrangement uses TRBV5-1 and TRBJ1-1; 12 positions match TRBD1. Germline loops: CDR1 SGHRS, CDR2 YFSETQ. The CDR3 has 18 residues. The trim removed 4 bases at V and 5 bases at J, leaving 15 bases unmatched.

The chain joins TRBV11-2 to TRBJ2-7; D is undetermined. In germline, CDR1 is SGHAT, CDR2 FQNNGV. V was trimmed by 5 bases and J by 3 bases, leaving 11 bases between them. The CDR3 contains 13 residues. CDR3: CASSPMRYYEQYV. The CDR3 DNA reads TGTGCCAGCAGCCCGATGCGGTACTACGAGCAGTACGTC.

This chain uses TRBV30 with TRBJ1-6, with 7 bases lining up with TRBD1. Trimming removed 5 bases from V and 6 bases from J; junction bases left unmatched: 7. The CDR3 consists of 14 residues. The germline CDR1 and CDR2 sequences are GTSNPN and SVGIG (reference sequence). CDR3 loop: CAWGGGTVNSPLHF. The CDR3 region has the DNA TGTGCCTGGGGAGGCGGGACAGTTAATTCACCCCTCCACTTT.

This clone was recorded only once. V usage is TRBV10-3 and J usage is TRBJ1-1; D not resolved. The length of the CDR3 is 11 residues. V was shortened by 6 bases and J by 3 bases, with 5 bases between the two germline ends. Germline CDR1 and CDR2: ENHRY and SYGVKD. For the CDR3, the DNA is TGTGCCATCAGGTTAGACACTGAAGCTTTCTTT. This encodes CAIRLDTEAFF.

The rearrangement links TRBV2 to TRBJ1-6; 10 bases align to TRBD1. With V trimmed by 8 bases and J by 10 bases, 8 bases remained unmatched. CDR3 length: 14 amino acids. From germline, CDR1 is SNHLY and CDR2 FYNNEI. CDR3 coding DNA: TGTGCCAGCCTCCGGGACAGGGGAGAATCACCCCTCCACTTT. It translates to CASLRDRGESPLHF.

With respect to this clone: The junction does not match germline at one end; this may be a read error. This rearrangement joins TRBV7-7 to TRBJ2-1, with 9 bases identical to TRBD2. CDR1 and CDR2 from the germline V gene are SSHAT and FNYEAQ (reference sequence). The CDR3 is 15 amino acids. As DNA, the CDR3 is TGTGCTAGCAGCTTAAGAGCGGGGGGATACAATGAGCAGTTCTTC. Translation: CASSLRAGGYNEQFF.

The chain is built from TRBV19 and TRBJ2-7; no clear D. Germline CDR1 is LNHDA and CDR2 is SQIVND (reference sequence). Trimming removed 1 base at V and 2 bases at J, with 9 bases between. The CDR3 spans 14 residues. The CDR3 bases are TGTGCCAGTAGTATAGGGCAGCGAACCTACGAGCAGTACTTC. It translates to CASSIGQRTYEQYF. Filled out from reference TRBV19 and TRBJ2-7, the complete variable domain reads DGGITQSPKYLFRKEGQNVTLSCEQNLNHDAMYWYRQDPGQGLRLIYYSQIVNDFQKGDIAEGYSVSREKKESFPLTVTSAQKNPTAFYLCASSIGQRTYEQYFGPGTRLTVT.

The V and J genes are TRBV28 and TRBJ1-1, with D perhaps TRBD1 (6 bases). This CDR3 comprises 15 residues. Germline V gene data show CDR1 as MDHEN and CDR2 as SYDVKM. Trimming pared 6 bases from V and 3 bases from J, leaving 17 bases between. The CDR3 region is CASRDEQGTYTEAFF. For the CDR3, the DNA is TGTGCCAGCAGAGACGAACAGGGCACCTACACTGAAGCTTTCTTT.

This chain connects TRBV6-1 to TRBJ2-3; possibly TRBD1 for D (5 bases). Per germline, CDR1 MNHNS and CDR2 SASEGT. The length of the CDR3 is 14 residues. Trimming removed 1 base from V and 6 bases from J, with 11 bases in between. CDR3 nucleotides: TGTGCCAGCAGTGAAGTCTCAGGGAAGGATACGCAGTATTTT. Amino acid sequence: CASSEVSGKDTQYF.

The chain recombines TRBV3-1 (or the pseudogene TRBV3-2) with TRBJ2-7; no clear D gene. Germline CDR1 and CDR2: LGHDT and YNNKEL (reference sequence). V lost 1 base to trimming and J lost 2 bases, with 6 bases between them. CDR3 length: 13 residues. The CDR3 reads CASSQGSAYEQYF. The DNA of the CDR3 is TGTGCCAGCAGCCAAGGCAGTGCCTACGAGCAGTACTTC.